Listed below are T cell receptor beta chains from one sample, sequenced in a study of tumor and adjacent non-tumor tissue in lung cancer. TCRdb called the multiplex PCR reads again in MiXCR, with one record for every CDR3 protein. The table has 60,000 to 85,000 distinct CDR3 sequences, around 85% seen once. Sequencing was performed on lung tumor tissue. Every receptor here comes from a woman between 45 and 65 years old with non-small cell lung cancer. The conserved cysteine and the conserved F or W are not part of the CDR3 here. Clone size, where shown, is once, few, many, or a class for clones that have expanded.

j_call v_call clone_size cdr3_aa
TRBJ2-1 TRBV6-5 - ASRAHGGGYYNEQF
TRBJ2-5 TRBV12-3/TRBV12-4 many ASSTSGRNQETQY
TRBJ2-3 TRBV20-1 - SAQLGQGAQDTQY
TRBJ1-1 TRBV29-1 few SVDHGLMNTEDF
TRBJ2-4 TRBV6-1 - TSSGDSFGKNIQY
TRBJ2-7 TRBV12-3/TRBV12-4 once ASSPDRDGEQY
TRBJ2-5 TRBV6-2/TRBV6-3 - VTRLAGVGDTQY
TRBJ2-3 TRBV4-2 - ASSQGQAGSTDTQY
TRBJ1-4 TRBV24-1 - ATSGGQPPVEKLC
TRBJ2-1 TRBV20-1 medium-sized SAQSGTYNEQF
TRBJ2-5 TRBV6-1 - ASRSRTQY
TRBJ2-6 TRBV12-3/TRBV12-4 - ASSTSTGDGTNVLS
TRBJ2-2 TRBV10-3 - AISESAPSGSNTGELF
TRBJ2-1 TRBV11-2 medium-sized ASSLEPSSYNEQF
TRBJ2-3 TRBV11-1 once ANSTATGADTQY
TRBJ2-1 TRBV12-3/TRBV12-4 - ASSIRLTRNSYNEQF
TRBJ2-7 TRBV20-1 - SADPGTGGYEQY
TRBJ2-3 TRBV5-1 few ASSLEGNSDTQY
TRBJ1-1 TRBV4-1 - TSSLDLYRGSTEVF
TRBJ2-7 TRBV7-8 - ASGLGSGTLTYEQY
TRBJ2-2 TRBV20-1 many SATVRGHQNTGELF
TRBJ2-7 TRBV14 - AISQDHRTENVYEQY
TRBJ1-1 TRBV10-2 - ASRDPNIEAS
TRBJ1-4 TRBV4-1 - ASSPHRGLEKTLF
TRBJ2-1 TRBV11-2 - ANSPLGYEQF
TRBJ2-1 TRBV20-1 - SVRGLSGYNEQF
TRBJ1-2 TRBV7-9 - ASGERQGKSFVDDYT
TRBJ2-7 TRBV4-1 - ARGQGTHSSYEQY
TRBJ2-1 TRBV20-1 - SARDRAYNEQL
TRBJ2-5 TRBV29-1 - SVVGDVEIQY
TRBJ2-3 TRBV10-3 - AISVGGSTDTQY
TRBJ2-7 TRBV20-1 - SADRDRDNKHY
TRBJ2-7 TRBV6-6 - ASSYSPPGGSTYEQY
TRBJ2-1 TRBV20-1 once SARDNGGGLSGWWGEQF
TRBJ2-1 TRBV20-1 - STGRLAVSSYNEQF
TRBJ2-7 TRBV4-2 - ASSPAWTDDYEQY
TRBJ2-7 TRBV6-1 - ASSEAHGGGSGSIGQY
TRBJ2-1 TRBV24-1 - GTSKTSSRFYNEQF
TRBJ2-4 TRBV6-6 - ASSYSVGVLADLDENIQY
TRBJ2-1 TRBV11-2 - ASTPEGGGSSYDDQF
TRBJ2-7 TRBV4-3 - ASSHRIGESYEQN
TRBJ1-1 TRBV29-1 - SVMRESKTEAF
TRBJ2-7 TRBV29-1 once IIVIRDETYEQY
TRBJ2-1 TRBV24-1 once ATSNPGVAGGNEQF
TRBJ2-1 TRBV20-1 few SAQKGASLSSYYEQF
TRBJ2-5 TRBV12-3/TRBV12-4 few ASSLMSWAAQETQY
TRBJ1-2 TRBV7-9 - ASNFQGDDYGYT
TRBJ2-1 TRBV6-1 - ARSSGVGSFSYNEQF
TRBJ1-2 TRBV10-2 - ASSESRGGSGYT
TRBJ2-5 TRBV5-6 - TSSIGTSETQY
TRBJ2-1 TRBV20-1 - SAPGRYGYNELF
TRBJ1-3 TRBV12-3/TRBV12-4 many ASSLDTLGVNTIY